This T cell receptor (beta chain) came from a study of cytomegalovirus exposure and HLA in healthy donors. Unmatched junction bases numbered 5, after V lost 1 base and J lost 5 bases. Germline V gives CDR1 SGHVS, CDR2 FNYEAQ. This CDR3 has 15 amino acids. Primers: 60 Vbeta forward and 13 Jbeta reverse. Only in-frame clones appear in the TCRdb table, and some are missing; sequencing was by immunoSEQ multiplex PCR. The data contain 150,000 to 200,000 clones, approximately 12% of them seen just once; the ten biggest clones take up about 8%. The source of this sequence is a man aged 50-60 years in good health and CMV-seropositive. The J gene is TRBJ1-5, the V gene TRBV7-6, with TRBD1 identical over 7 bases. Specimen: PBMCs. The CDR3 DNA sequence: TGTGCCAGCAGCTTAGGGGACAGCTCCCATCAGCCCCAGCATTTT. Its protein product is CASSLGDSSHQPQHF.